This T cell receptor (beta chain) was sequenced in a study of T cells in Graves' hyperthyroidism and ophthalmopathy. Clinical symptoms, serum thyroxine and TRAb, thyroid ultrasound and orbital computed tomography together formed the diagnostic basis. PBMCs were obtained from over 8.5 ml fresh peripheral blood. The study, taken as a whole, reports: In simple terms, a model built on 13 V-J features told ophthalmopathy apart from stable hyperthyroidism.

Germline CDR1 SNHLY, CDR2 FYNNEI. The CDR3 spans 15 residues. Deletions cut 6 bases from V and 0 bases from J, with 12 bases between. There were TCR beta CDR3 regions amplified from RNA transcripts. The TCR CDR3 first-round RT-PCR relied on the HTBI primer set. TCRdb re-called the multiplex PCR reads with MiXCR, one entry per CDR3 protein. Among 450,000 to 500,000 distinct CDR3 sequences listed, roughly 23% were seen once. This clonotype has only a few counts. Its cognate antigen is unknown. Sample: blood. The chain employs TRBV2 and TRBJ1-3; D not resolved. This receptor was taken from a woman in her seventies with Graves' ophthalmopathy. Written as DNA, the CDR3 is TGTGCCAGCAGAACCCCGGCCAGCTCTGGAAACACCATATATTTT. Translating it yields CASRTPASSGNTIYF.